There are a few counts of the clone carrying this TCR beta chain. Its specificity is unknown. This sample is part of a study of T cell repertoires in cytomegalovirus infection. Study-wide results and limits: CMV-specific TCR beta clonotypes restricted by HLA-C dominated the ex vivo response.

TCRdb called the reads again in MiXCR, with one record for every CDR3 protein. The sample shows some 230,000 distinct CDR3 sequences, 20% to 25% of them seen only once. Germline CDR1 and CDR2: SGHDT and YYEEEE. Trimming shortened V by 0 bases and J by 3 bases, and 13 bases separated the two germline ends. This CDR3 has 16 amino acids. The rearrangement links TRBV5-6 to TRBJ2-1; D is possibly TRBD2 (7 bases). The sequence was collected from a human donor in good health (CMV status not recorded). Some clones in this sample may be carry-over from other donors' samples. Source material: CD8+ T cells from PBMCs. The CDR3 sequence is CASSLERGGDYNEQFF. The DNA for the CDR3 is TGTGCCAGCAGCTTGGAGCGAGGGGGGGACTACAATGAGCAGTTCTTC.